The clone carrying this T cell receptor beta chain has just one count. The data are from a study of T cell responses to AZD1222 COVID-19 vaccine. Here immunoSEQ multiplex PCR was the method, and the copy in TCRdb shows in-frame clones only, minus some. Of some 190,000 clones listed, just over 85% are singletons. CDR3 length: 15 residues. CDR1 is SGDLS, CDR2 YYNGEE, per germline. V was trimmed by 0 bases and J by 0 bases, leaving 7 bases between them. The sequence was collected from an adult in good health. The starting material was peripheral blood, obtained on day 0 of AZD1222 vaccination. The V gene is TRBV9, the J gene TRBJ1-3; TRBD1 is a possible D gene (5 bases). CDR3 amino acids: CASSVGQTSGNTIYF. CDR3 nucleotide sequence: TGTGCCAGCAGCGTAGGACAGACCTCTGGAAACACCATATATTTT.